This T cell receptor beta chain was identified during a study of spatial heterogeneity in lung cancer. Across the whole study: A total of fewer than 80 untreated early-stage non-small cell lung cancer patients served as donors. Taken at a median of roughly 23 months after resection, follow-up PBMC samples underwent sequencing when available. Study-level findings and limits: Circulating ubiquitous expanded tumor TCRs were observed more frequently at resection than at follow-up.

This clonotype came up many times. The antigen is unknown. Every cDNA TCR molecule received its own unique molecular identifier. TCRdb re-called the 5' RACE reads with MiXCR, one entry per CDR3 protein. The sample gives 45,000 to 65,000 distinct CDR3 sequences, about 7.4% of which show up once; 35% is in the top ten. This sample's time point: blood at routine non-recurrence follow-up after resection. Frozen PBMC, nontumor lung or tumor provided whole RNA, which was sequenced unsorted. V lost 6 bases, J lost 7 bases, and 13 bases lay in between. Germline V gene lookup returns CDR1 SGHRS and CDR2 YFSETQ. CDR3 size: 13 residues.

The origin of this receptor is a female donor with early-stage non-small cell lung cancer. V gene TRBV5-1 combines with J gene TRBJ1-4; tentative D call: TRBD1 (5 bases). The sequenced sample was PBMCs, obtained at follow-up. The CDR3 sequence is CASKTGEREKLFF. CDR3 in DNA: TGCGCCAGCAAGACGGGGGAACGTGAAAAACTGTTTTTT.